The 27 T cell receptor beta chains listed next were all sequenced from one sample in a study of neoadjuvant nivolumab and ipilimumab in lung cancer. TCRdb's copy holds only in-frame clones and misses some; the assay was immunoSEQ multiplex PCR. The profile shows roughly 13,000 clones, around 65% of them singletons. Here the sequenced sample was peripheral blood, taken after neoadjuvant nivolumab, alone or with ipilimumab, at or shortly before surgery. The origin of the receptors is an adult with non-small cell lung cancer.

This chain links TRBV18 with TRBJ1-5; D unclear. Germline V lookup: CDR1 KGHSH, CDR2 LQKENI. Trimming pared 6 bases from V and 3 bases from J, leaving 15 bases between. The CDR3 consists of 15 residues. CDR3 residues: CASSNRRTDNQPQHF. In DNA, the CDR3 is TGTGCCAGCTCTAATCGTCGGACGGACAATCAGCCCCAGCATTTT. Supplemented by reference TRBV18 and TRBJ1-5, the full variable domain reads NAGVMQNPRHLVRRRGQEARLRCSPMKGHSHVYWYRQLPEEGLKFMVYLQKENIIDESGMPKERFSAEFPKEGPSILRIQQVVRGDSAAYFCASSNRRTDNQPQHFGDGTRLSIL.

The CDR3 DNA sequence: TGTGCCAGCAGCTTGGTCGGCAGCTCCTACGAGCAGTACTTC. Protein sequence: CASSLVGSSYEQYF. This sequence joins TRBV5-4 and TRBJ2-7; D is undetermined. The CDR3 contains 14 residues. Germline V lookup: CDR1 SGHNT, CDR2 YYREEE (reference sequence). Between the trimmed V and J ends, which lost 0 bases and 0 bases, there was a span of 7 bases.

The chain uses TRBV29-1 and TRBJ1-4, with TRBD1 identical over 11 bases. This CDR3 spans 13 amino acids. The V gene end was trimmed by 3 bases and the J gene end by 8 bases; junction bases not matched to a gene: 2. Germline assignment: CDR1 SQVTM and CDR2 ANQGSEA. CDR3 nucleotides: TGCAGCGTTGAGGGACAGGGGGACGAAAAACTGTTTTTT. Translated: CSVEGQGDEKLFF.

The V gene is TRBV11-3, the J gene TRBJ2-7; 10 bases agree with TRBD1. The germline gives CDR1 SGHNT, CDR2 YENEEA. This CDR3 is 16 amino acids long. The junction had 6 bases not matched to a gene; V was cut back by 4 bases and J by 0 bases. The DNA of the CDR3 is TGTGCCAGCAGCTCAGCAGGGACAGGGGCCTCCTACGAGCAGTACTTC. Translated: CASSSAGTGASYEQYF.

The gene calls are TRBV5-1 and TRBJ2-1, with 7 bases matching TRBD1. This CDR3 has 14 amino acids. Germline CDR1 SGHRS, CDR2 YFSETQ. V was clipped by 0 bases and J by 9 bases; unmatched bases: 6. The chain's CDR3 is CASSLDRGSIEQFF. As DNA, the CDR3 is TGCGCCAGCAGCTTGGACAGGGGATCTATTGAGCAGTTCTTC.

This clone appeared a few times. J is TRBJ1-1 and V is TRBV5-1; D remains ambiguous. The V gene's germline CDR1 is SGHRS and CDR2 YFSETQ. CDR3 length equals 14 residues. The V end lost 0 bases, the J end lost 4 bases, and 10 bases lay between the germline ends. The CDR3 spells CASSLAPQRTEAFF. The CDR3 nucleotides are TGCGCCAGCAGCTTGGCCCCACAGCGCACTGAAGCTTTCTTT.

This clone has more than one count but fewer than ten. CDR3 in amino acids: CASSYSNVAEKLFF. As DNA, the CDR3 is TGCGCCAGCAGCTACAGTAATGTGGCGGAAAAACTGTTTTTT. The chain uses TRBV5-1 and TRBJ1-4, with D uncertain. V dropped 3 bases and J dropped 8 bases, with 14 bases sitting between them. The CDR3 runs 14 residues. Germline CDR1 reads SGHRS; CDR2 reads YFSETQ.

The gene calls are TRBV14 and TRBJ2-1, with TRBD2 as a possible D gene (6 bases). V shed 4 bases and J shed 9 bases, with 10 bases lying between them. The CDR3 is 12 amino acids. Germline V gives CDR1 SGHDN, CDR2 FVKESK. Here the CDR3 DNA reads TGTGCCAGCAGCCCCCGGGGGAGTGAGCAGTTCTTC. Its protein is CASSPRGSEQFF.

This clone has only one observation. This chain links TRBV18 with TRBJ1-1; D uncertain. The CDR3 sequence is 15 residues long. The V and J ends lost 3 bases and 6 bases respectively, with 17 bases between them. The germline V gene encodes CDR1 KGHSH and CDR2 LQKENI. The CDR3 DNA reads as TGTGCCAGCTCACCTTTCGTTGGGGAGGGCGCTGAAGCTTTCTTT. As protein: CASSPFVGEGAEAFF.

CDR3 sequence reads: CASAADGPVWEQYF. The CDR3 DNA reads as TGCGCCAGCGCCGCGGACGGTCCAGTTTGGGAGCAGTACTTC. This chain joins TRBV5-1 and TRBJ2-7; the D is unclear. The CDR3 spans 14 residues. V lost 7 bases and J lost 7, with 21 bases in between. Germline V gene sequence: CDR1 SGHRS, CDR2 YFSETQ.

This chain uses TRBV5-1 with TRBJ2-3; D unresolved. In germline, CDR1 is SGHRS, CDR2 YFSETQ. The length of the CDR3 is 15 residues. The V gene lost 1 base and the J gene lost 0 bases, with 9 bases spanning the gap. The CDR3, as DNA: TGCGCCAGCAGCTTGCCTGTGTCTAGCACAGATACGCAGTATTTT. Translating it yields CASSLPVSSTDTQYF.

This clone showed up just once. V usage is TRBV7-2 and J usage is TRBJ2-2, with 13 bases lining up with TRBD2. The CDR3 has 17 residues. Per germline, CDR1 SGHTA and CDR2 FQGNSA. Trimming at V came to 1 base and at J to 6 bases, leaving 5 bases not matched to a gene. The CDR3 reads CASSLGGTSGKAGELFF. In DNA, the CDR3 is TGTGCCAGCAGCTTAGGTGGGACTAGCGGGAAGGCCGGGGAGCTGTTTTTT.

CDR3 amino acids: CASSPRDTTEAFF. In DNA form, the CDR3 reads TGCGCCAGCAGCCCCCGGGACACCACTGAAGCTTTCTTT. The V and J genes are TRBV5-1 and TRBJ1-1; D is possibly TRBD1 (6 bases). Germline assignment: CDR1 SGHRS and CDR2 YFSETQ. This CDR3 spans 13 amino acids. V lost 4 bases to trimming and J lost 4 bases, with 11 bases between them.

V usage is TRBV5-4 and J usage is TRBJ2-3; D is unclear. This CDR3 is built from 11 residues. Between the trimmed V and J ends, which lost 5 bases and 6 bases, there was a span of 7 bases. Germline lookup yields CDR1 SGHNT and CDR2 YYREEE (reference sequence). In DNA form, the CDR3 reads TGTGCCAGCAGAGGTGGGGATACGCAGTATTTT. It yields the protein CASRGGDTQYF.

The genes are TRBV7-9 and TRBJ2-5; D is possibly TRBD1 or TRBD2 (5 bases each). Germline CDR1 reads SEHNR; CDR2 reads FQNEAQ (reference sequence). CDR3 length: 13 amino acids. Trimming cost V 6 bases and J 5 bases, with 13 bases left between them. CDR3 sequence (DNA): TGTGCCAGCAGTTATGTCGGGGCGGAGACCCAGTACTTC. It codes for CASSYVGAETQYF.

This clone has more than one count but fewer than ten. This chain connects TRBV7-9 to TRBJ2-7; possibly TRBD2 for D (6 bases). The CDR3 is 12 residues long. V gave up 4 bases and J gave up 3 bases, with 7 bases separating them. Germline V gives CDR1 SEHNR, CDR2 FQNEAQ (reference sequence). CDR3 loop: CASSWDFYEQYF. CDR3 sequence (DNA): TGTGCCAGCAGCTGGGACTTCTACGAGCAGTACTTC.

This clone has only one observation. This chain uses TRBV5-1 with TRBJ1-4, with unresolved D. Trimming removed 3 bases at V and 2 bases at J, with 14 bases between. The CDR3 covers 16 residues. Per the germline V gene, CDR1 is SGHRS and CDR2 is YFSETQ. CDR3 DNA sequence: TGCGCCAGCAGCTGGGGTGAGGGAAGGACTAATGAAAAACTGTTTTTT. It is translated as CASSWGEGRTNEKLFF.

The chain joins TRBV5-1 to TRBJ2-2; 7 bases map to TRBD1. Germline values: CDR1 SGHRS, CDR2 YFSETQ. This CDR3 contains 13 residues. V lost 4 bases and J lost 4; bases outside the gene matches: 1. The CDR3 is CASSRDSTGELFF. The CDR3 bases are TGCGCCAGCAGCAGGGACAGCACCGGGGAGCTGTTTTTT.

The chain has TRBV30 and TRBJ2-5, with TRBD1 identical over 11 bases. Looked up from germline, CDR1 is GTSNPN and CDR2 is SVGIG (reference sequence). This CDR3 comprises 13 residues. V was clipped by 6 bases and J by 2 bases; unmatched bases: 2. This chain's CDR3 is CACRDRGQETQYF. In nucleotides, the CDR3 is TGTGCCTGTCGGGACAGGGGGCAAGAGACCCAGTACTTC. Together with reference TRBV30 and TRBJ2-5, the CDR3 gives the full variable domain: SQTIHQWPATLVQPVGSPLSLECTVEGTSNPNLYWYRQAAGRGLQLLFYSVGIGQISSEVPQNLSASRPQDRQFILSSKKLLLSDSGFYLCACRDRGQETQYFGPGTRLLVL.

The V and J genes are TRBV30 and TRBJ1-3, with D possibly TRBD1 on 6 matching bases. Trimming pared 2 bases from V and 2 bases from J, leaving 10 bases between. The CDR3 sequence is 14 residues long. CDR1 and CDR2 (germline): GTSNPN, SVGIG (reference sequence). CDR3 in amino acids: CAWSQGYAGNTIYF. CDR3 DNA: TGTGCCTGGAGTCAGGGGTATGCTGGAAACACCATATATTTT.

The chain has TRBV5-1 and TRBJ2-7; D is tentatively TRBD1 or TRBD2 (5 bases each). The CDR3 runs 15 residues. Germline V gene lookup returns CDR1 SGHRS and CDR2 YFSETQ. Trimming removed 2 bases from V and 7 bases from J, with 19 bases in between. The chain's CDR3 is CASSLTQGRVGEQYF. CDR3 nucleotide sequence: TGCGCCAGCAGCTTAACCCAGGGACGGGTGGGAGAGCAGTACTTC.

The chain recombines TRBV25-1 with TRBJ2-7; D perhaps matches TRBD2 (5 bases). The CDR3 totals 13 residues. Trimming pared 7 bases from V and 2 bases from J, leaving 12 bases between. The V gene's germline CDR1 is MGHDK and CDR2 SYGVNS. The CDR3 nucleotides read TGTGCCAGCACCCCCTGGGGAGCCTACGAGCAGTACTTC. This gives the protein CASTPWGAYEQYF.

This clone appeared a few times. This sequence joins TRBV11-3 and TRBJ1-3; 7 bases match TRBD1. This CDR3 comprises 15 residues. Germline V CDR1 and CDR2: SGHNT, YENEEA. The junction had 5 bases not matched to a gene; V was cut back by 4 bases and J by 2 bases. CDR3 nucleotides: TGTGCCAGCAGCTACCAACAGGGGACTGGAAACACCATATATTTT. Protein product: CASSYQQGTGNTIYF.

This clone was recorded a few times. The rearrangement links TRBV30 to TRBJ1-5; TRBD1 aligns across 8 bases. Germline V CDR1 and CDR2: GTSNPN, SVGIG (reference sequence). The CDR3 totals 13 residues. V lost 8 bases and J lost 1; bases outside the gene matches: 4. CDR3 sequence (DNA): TGTGCCACCGACAGGGGCAGCAATCAGCCCCAGCATTTT. Its translation is CATDRGSNQPQHF.

This clone was recorded only once. The V gene is TRBV18, the J gene TRBJ2-2; D is uncertain. Germline assignment: CDR1 KGHSH and CDR2 LQKENI. Between the trimmed V and J ends, which lost 8 bases and 6 bases, there was a span of 7 bases. The CDR3 consists of 11 residues. The CDR3 is CASAYPGELFF. The CDR3 nucleotides are TGTGCCAGCGCCTACCCCGGGGAGCTGTTTTTT. The variable domain in full, completed from reference TRBV18 and TRBJ2-2, reads NAGVMQNPRHLVRRRGQEARLRCSPMKGHSHVYWYRQLPEEGLKFMVYLQKENIIDESGMPKERFSAEFPKEGPSILRIQQVVRGDSAAYFCASAYPGELFFGEGSRLTVL.

This clone has more than one count but fewer than ten. The V and J genes are TRBV5-1 and TRBJ2-7; no reliable D call. The ends were cut back, 4 bases at V and 2 bases at J, with 13 bases in the middle. Per the germline V gene, CDR1 is SGHRS and CDR2 is YFSETQ. The CDR3 runs 14 residues. CDR3 in DNA: TGCGCCAGCAGCCTCTTGACGGAGACCTACGAGCAGTACTTC. Protein product: CASSLLTETYEQYF.

The chain is built from TRBV11-1 and TRBJ2-5, with a tentative D call TRBD2 (6 bases). CDR3 length: 14 residues. V shed 1 base and J shed 2 bases, with 8 bases lying between them. Germline lookup yields CDR1 SGHAT and CDR2 FQDESV (reference sequence). CDR3 nucleotides: TGTGCCAGCAGCTTAGAAGCGGGTCAAGAGACCCAGTACTTC. It specifies CASSLEAGQETQYF.